This TCR beta chain is drawn from a study of Graves' ophthalmopathy and Graves' hyperthyroidism. Using RNA transcripts, the TCR beta CDR3 regions were amplified. Investigators did first-round RT-PCR with HTBI primers, then second-round multiplex PCR. TCRdb re-called the multiplex PCR reads through MiXCR, storing one row per CDR3 protein. In the table there are more than 550,000 distinct CDR3 sequences, under 50% of which are singletons. Between the trimmed V and J ends, which lost 0 bases and 8 bases, there was a span of 10 bases. The CDR3 consists of 12 residues. CDR1 and CDR2 (germline): SQVTM, ANQGSEA. Notes on the study in general: Thyroid clonotypes that were expanded above 0.001 frequency mostly also appeared in blood.

As regards this clonotype: The antigen remains unidentified.

Sequencing was done on a sample of peripheral blood. The chain uses TRBV29-1 and TRBJ1-2; D may be TRBD1 (5 bases). The clonotype was recovered from an adult man with Graves' ophthalmopathy. Here the CDR3 reads CSVEDGAGGYTF. The CDR3 coding sequence is TGCAGCGTTGAAGATGGCGCAGGGGGCTACACCTTC.